The sequence of this T cell receptor beta chain was determined in a study of cytomegalovirus exposure and HLA in healthy donors. Findings and limits, study-wide: There were over 150 TCR beta chains listed as cytomegalovirus-associated. A few CMV-associated chains proved CMV antigen-specific in vitro. It was reported that the classifier diagnosed cytomegalovirus status with high specificity and sensitivity in both the original and validation cohorts. Across donors, sequencing depth was assumed by presence/absence analyses to be roughly uniform.

Germline V gives CDR1 SGHAT, CDR2 FQNNGV. CDR3 size: 15 residues. Unmatched junction bases numbered 8, after V lost 5 bases and J lost 6 bases. The PCR was carried out with 60 Vbeta primers and 13 Jbeta primers. Assay used: immunoSEQ multiplex PCR; TCRdb lists only in-frame clones, some missing. The sample contains roughly 100,000 clones, about 75% of which appear only once. Details on this clone: The antigen remains unidentified.

Sequencing was carried out using PBMCs. The clonotype comes from a male donor in good health and CMV-seropositive. This chain joins TRBV11-2 and TRBJ2-1; TRBD1 aligns across 9 bases. CDR3 nucleotides: TGTGCCAGCAGCCTTACAGGGGGCAGGGGCAATGAGCAGTTCTTC. Protein: CASSLTGGRGNEQFF.